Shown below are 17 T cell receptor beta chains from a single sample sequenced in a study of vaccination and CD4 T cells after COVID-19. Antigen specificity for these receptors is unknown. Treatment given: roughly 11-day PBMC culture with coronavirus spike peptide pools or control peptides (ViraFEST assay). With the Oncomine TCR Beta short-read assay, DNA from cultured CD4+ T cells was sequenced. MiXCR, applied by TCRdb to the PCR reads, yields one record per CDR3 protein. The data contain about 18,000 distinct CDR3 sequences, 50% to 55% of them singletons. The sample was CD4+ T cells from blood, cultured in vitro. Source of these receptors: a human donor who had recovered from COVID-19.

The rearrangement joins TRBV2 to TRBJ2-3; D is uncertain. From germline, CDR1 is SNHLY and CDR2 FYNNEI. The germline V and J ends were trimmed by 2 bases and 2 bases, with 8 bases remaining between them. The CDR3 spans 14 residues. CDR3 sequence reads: CASSELPATDTQYF. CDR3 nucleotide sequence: TGTGCCAGCAGTGAACTCCCTGCCACAGATACGCAGTATTTT.

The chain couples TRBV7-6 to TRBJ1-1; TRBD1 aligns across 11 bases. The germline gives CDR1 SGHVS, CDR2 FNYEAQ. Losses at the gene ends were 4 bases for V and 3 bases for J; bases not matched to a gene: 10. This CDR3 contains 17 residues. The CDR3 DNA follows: TGTGCCAGCAGCTCCGTCCCGGGACAGGGGGGGGACACTGAAGCTTTCTTT. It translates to CASSSVPGQGGDTEAFF.

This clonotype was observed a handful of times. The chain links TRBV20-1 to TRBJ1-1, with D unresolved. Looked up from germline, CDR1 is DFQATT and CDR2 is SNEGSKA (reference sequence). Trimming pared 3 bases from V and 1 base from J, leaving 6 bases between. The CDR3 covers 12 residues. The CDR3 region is CSARTTNTEAFF. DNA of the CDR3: TGCAGTGCTAGGACAACGAACACTGAAGCTTTCTTT.

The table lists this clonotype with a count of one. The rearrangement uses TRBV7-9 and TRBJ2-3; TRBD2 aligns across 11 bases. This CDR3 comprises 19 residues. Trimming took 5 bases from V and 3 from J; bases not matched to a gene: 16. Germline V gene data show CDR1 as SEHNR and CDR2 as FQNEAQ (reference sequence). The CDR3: CASSPHWLAGGSGTDTQYF. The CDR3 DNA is TGTGCCAGCAGCCCTCATTGGCTAGCGGGGGGCAGTGGGACAGATACGCAGTATTTT.

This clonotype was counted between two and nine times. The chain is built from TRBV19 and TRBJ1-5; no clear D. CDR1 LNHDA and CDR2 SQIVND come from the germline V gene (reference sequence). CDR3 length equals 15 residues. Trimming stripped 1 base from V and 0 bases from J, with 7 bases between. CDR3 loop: CASSIGEGSNQPQHF. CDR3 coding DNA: TGTGCCAGTAGTATAGGGGAGGGTAGCAATCAGCCCCAGCATTTT.

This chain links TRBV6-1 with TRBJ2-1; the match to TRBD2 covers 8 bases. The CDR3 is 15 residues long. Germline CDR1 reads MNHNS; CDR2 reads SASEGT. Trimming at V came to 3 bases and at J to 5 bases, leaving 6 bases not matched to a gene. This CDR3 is CASSDGSGGNNEQFF. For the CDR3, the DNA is TGTGCCAGCAGTGACGGGAGCGGGGGTAACAATGAGCAGTTCTTC.

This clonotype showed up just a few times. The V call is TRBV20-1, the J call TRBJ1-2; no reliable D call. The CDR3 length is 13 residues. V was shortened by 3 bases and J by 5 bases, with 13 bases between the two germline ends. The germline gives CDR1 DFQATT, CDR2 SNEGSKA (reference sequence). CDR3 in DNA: TGCAGTGCTAGTGAAGACCGGAGTTATGGCTACACCTTC. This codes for CSASEDRSYGYTF.

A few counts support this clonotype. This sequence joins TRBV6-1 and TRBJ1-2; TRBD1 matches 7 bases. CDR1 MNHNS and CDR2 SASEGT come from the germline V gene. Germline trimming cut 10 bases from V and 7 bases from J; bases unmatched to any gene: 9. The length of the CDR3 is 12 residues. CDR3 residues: CATNDRDVGYTF. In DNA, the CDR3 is TGTGCCACCAACGACAGGGACGTTGGCTACACCTTC.

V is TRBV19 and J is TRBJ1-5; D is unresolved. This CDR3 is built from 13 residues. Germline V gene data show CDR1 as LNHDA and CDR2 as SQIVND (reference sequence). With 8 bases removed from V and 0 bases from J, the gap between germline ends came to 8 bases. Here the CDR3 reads CASAVDSNQPQHF. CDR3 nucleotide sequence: TGTGCCAGTGCCGTGGATAGCAATCAGCCCCAGCATTTT.

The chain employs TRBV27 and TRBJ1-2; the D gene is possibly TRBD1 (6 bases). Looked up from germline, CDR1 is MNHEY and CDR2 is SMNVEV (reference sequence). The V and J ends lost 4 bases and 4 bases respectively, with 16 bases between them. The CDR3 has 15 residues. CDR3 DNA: TGTGCCAGCAGTTCTCCCCCGGCAGGGGCCTATGGCTACACCTTC. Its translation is CASSSPPAGAYGYTF.

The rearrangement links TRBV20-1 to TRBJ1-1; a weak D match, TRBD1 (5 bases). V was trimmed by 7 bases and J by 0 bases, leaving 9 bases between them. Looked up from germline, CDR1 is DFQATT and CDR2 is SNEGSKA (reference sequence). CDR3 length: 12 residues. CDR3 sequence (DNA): TGCAGTGTTGGACAAATGAACACTGAAGCTTTCTTT. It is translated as CSVGQMNTEAFF.

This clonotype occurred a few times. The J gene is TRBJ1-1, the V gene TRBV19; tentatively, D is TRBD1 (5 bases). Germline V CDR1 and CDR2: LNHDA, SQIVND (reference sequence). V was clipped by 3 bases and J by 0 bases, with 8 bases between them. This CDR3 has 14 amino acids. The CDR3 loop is CASSIREMNTEAFF. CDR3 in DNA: TGTGCCAGTAGTATCAGGGAGATGAACACTGAAGCTTTCTTT.

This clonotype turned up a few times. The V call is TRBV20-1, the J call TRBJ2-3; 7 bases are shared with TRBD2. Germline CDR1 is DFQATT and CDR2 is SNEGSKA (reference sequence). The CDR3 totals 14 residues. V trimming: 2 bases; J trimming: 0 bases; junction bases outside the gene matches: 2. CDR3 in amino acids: CSARSSGSTDTQYF. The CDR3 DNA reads TGCAGTGCTAGATCTAGCGGTAGCACAGATACGCAGTATTTT.

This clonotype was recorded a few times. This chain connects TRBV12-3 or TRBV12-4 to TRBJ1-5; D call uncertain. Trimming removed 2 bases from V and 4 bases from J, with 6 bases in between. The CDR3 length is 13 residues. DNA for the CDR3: TGTGCCAGCAGTTTAAAGGAGAATCAGCCCCAGCATTTT. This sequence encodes CASSLKENQPQHF.

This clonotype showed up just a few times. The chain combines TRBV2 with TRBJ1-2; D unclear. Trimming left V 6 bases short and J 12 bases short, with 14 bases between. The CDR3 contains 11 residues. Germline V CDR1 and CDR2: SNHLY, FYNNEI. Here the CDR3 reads CASSPQVRNTF. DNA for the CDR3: TGTGCCAGCAGCCCGCAGGTGCGGAACACCTTC.

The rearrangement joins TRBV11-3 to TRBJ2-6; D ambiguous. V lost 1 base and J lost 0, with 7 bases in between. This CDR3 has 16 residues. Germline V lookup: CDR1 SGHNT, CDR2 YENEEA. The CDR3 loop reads CASSLVGSSGANVLTF. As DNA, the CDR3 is TGTGCCAGCAGCTTAGTCGGTAGCTCTGGGGCCAACGTCCTGACTTTC. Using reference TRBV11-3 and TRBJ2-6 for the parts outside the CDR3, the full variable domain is EAGVVQSPRYKIIEKKQPVAFWCNPISGHNTLYWYLQNLGQGPELLIRYENEEAVDDSQLPKDRFSAERLKGVDSTLKIQPAELGDSAVYLCASSLVGSSGANVLTFGAGSRLTVL.

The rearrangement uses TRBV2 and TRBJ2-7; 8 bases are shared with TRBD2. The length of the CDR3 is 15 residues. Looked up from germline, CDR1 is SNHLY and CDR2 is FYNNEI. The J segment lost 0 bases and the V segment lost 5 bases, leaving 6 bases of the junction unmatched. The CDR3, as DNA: TGTGCCAGCAGTTTCCAGCGGGGGCCCTCCTACGAGCAGTACTTC. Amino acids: CASSFQRGPSYEQYF.